One sample yielded the 5 T cell receptor beta chains listed below, sequenced in a study of T cell repertoires in cytomegalovirus infection. For these TCRs, the target antigens are not known. TCRdb fed the reads into MiXCR, producing one record per CDR3 protein. The sample contains approximately 990,000 distinct CDR3 sequences, roughly 30% of which appear only once. The starting material was cultured CD8+ T cells from PBMCs, obtained from culture after CMV antigen stimulation. The receptors come from a human donor in good health (CMV status not recorded). Some clones in this sample may be carry-over from other donors' samples.

This sequence joins TRBV12-3 or TRBV12-4 and TRBJ2-7; D is perhaps TRBD1 (6 bases). Trimming took off 1 base at V and 3 bases at J, with 22 bases between the two ends. The CDR3 contains 18 residues. The CDR3 sequence is CASSLGYVGGVNDYEQYF. As DNA, the CDR3 is TGTGCCAGCAGTTTAGGATATGTTGGGGGCGTAAACGACTACGAGCAGTACTTC.

The chain combines TRBV6-2 or TRBV6-3 with TRBJ1-1; D gene ambiguous. The germline V and J ends were trimmed by 5 bases and 0 bases, with 10 bases remaining between them. The CDR3 has 14 residues. The V gene's germline CDR1 is MNHEY and CDR2 SVGEGT. CDR3 DNA: TGTGCCAGCAGTCGCGGGGAGATGAACACTGAAGCTTTCTTT. This gives the protein CASSRGEMNTEAFF.

This clonotype has a count of ten or more. The chain has TRBV18 and TRBJ2-7; no reliable D call. CDR3 length: 13 residues. Looked up from germline, CDR1 is KGHSH and CDR2 is LQKENI. Trimming removed 8 bases from V and 0 bases from J, with 11 bases in between. CDR3 DNA: TGTGCCAGCAGTCCGAGTAGCTCCTACGAGCAGTACGTC. Amino acid sequence: CASSPSSSYEQYV.

The chain links TRBV28 to TRBJ2-3; 10 positions match TRBD2. The CDR3 sequence is 17 residues long. Germline CDR1 and CDR2: MDHEN and SYDVKM. V lost 4 bases and J lost 1; bases outside the gene matches: 8. The CDR3: CASSSLTLAGGTDTQYF. The CDR3 DNA sequence: TGTGCCAGCAGTTCCCTGACCCTAGCGGGGGGCACAGATACGCAGTATTTT.

The sample holds a few counts of this clonotype. The V gene is TRBV19, the J gene TRBJ2-1; tentatively, D is TRBD1 or TRBD2 (5 bases each). The V end lost 0 bases, the J end lost 0 bases, and 12 bases lay between the germline ends. Germline V CDR1 and CDR2: LNHDA, SQIVND (reference sequence). This CDR3 is 17 amino acids long. The CDR3 coding sequence is TGTGCCAGTAGTATAGATCTTCTCGGGACCTCCTACAATGAGCAGTTCTTC. Translating it yields CASSIDLLGTSYNEQFF.